The present TCR beta chain was sequenced within a study of CD8+ T cells in alopecia areata. This clone was counted many times. Sequencing templates came from extracted RNA that was reverse transcribed into cDNA. Sequencing was performed with immunoSEQ multiplex PCR; in TCRdb, only in-frame clones are kept and a portion is missing. The sample holds about 190,000 clones, 50% to 70% seen once. Trimming removed 5 bases from V and 0 bases from J, with 8 bases in between. Looked up from germline, CDR1 is MRHNA and CDR2 is SNTAGT. This CDR3 contains 14 residues. The receptor was derived from a human donor with alopecia areata. Specimen: CD4+ T cells sorted from blood, collected at week 0. V and J are TRBV6-4 and TRBJ2-1, with D perhaps TRBD1 (6 bases). The CDR3 DNA follows: TGTGCCAGCAGTACAGGGAGCTCCTACAATGAGCAGTTCTTC. Its protein product is CASSTGSSYNEQFF.